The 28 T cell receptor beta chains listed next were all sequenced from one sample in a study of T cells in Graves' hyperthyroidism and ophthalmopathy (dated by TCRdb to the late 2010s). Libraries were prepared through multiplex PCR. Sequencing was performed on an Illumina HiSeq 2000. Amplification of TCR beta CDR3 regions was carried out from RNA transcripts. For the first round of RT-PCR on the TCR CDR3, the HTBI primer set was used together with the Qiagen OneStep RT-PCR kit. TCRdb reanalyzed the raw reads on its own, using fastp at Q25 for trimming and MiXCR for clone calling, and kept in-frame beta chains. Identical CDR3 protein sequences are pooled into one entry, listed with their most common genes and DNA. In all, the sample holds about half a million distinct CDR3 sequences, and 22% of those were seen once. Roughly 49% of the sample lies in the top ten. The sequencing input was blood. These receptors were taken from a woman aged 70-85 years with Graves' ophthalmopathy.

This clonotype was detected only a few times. In nucleotides, the CDR3 is TGTGCCAGCAGGAGGAGCGGGAGCGTCACCGGGGAGCTGTTTTTT. Its translation: CASRRSGSVTGELFF. The chain couples TRBV9 to TRBJ2-2, with 8 bases fitting TRBD2. The CDR3 has 15 amino acids. CDR1 and CDR2 from the germline V gene are SGDLS and YYNGEE. The ends lost 5 bases at V and 4 bases at J; junction bases unmatched: 7. Full variable domain (rest looked up from reference TRBV9 and TRBJ2-2): DSGVTQTPKHLITATGQRVTLRCSPRSGDLSVYWYQQSLDQGLQFLIQYYNGEERAKGNILERFSAQQFPDLHSELNLSSLELGDSALYFCASRRSGSVTGELFFGEGSRLTVL.

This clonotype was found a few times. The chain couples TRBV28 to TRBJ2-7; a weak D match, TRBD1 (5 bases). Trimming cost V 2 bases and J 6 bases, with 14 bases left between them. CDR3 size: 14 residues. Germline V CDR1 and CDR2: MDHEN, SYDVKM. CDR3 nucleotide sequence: TGTGCCAGCAGTTTAGGGGCTATGAGAAGCGAGCAGTACTTC. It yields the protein CASSLGAMRSEQYF.

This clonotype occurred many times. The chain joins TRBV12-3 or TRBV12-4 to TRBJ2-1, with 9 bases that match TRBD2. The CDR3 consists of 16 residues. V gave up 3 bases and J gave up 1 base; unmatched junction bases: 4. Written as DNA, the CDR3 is TGTGCCAGCAGTTTCATAGCGGGAGTATCCTACAATGAGCAGTTCTTC. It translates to CASSFIAGVSYNEQFF.

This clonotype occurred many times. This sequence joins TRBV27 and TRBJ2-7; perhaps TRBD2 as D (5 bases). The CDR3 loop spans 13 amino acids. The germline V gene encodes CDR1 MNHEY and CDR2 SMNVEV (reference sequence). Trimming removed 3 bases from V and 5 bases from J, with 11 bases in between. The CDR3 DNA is TGTGCCAGCAGTTTGCGGAGACTAAACGAGCAGTACTTC. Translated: CASSLRRLNEQYF.

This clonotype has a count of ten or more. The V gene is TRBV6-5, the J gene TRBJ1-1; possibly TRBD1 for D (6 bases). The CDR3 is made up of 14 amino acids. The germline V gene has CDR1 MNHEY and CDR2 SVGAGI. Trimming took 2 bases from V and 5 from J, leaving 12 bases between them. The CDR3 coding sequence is TGTGCCAGCAGTTACCCGGGGGCGAGAACTGAAGCTTTCTTT. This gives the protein CASSYPGARTEAFF.

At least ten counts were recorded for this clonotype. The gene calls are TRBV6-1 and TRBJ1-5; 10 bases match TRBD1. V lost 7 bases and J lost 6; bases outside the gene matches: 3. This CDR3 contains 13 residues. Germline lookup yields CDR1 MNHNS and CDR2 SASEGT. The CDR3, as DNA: TGTGCCAGCACGGACAGGGGGACTCAGCCCCAGCATTTT. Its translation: CASTDRGTQPQHF.

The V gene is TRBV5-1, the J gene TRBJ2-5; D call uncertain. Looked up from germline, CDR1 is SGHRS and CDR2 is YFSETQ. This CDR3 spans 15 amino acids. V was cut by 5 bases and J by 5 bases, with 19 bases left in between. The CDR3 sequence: CASSSRDPKPETQYF. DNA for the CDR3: TGCGCCAGCAGTTCAAGAGACCCCAAACCGGAGACCCAGTACTTC. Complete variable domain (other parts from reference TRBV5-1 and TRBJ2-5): KAGVTQTPRYLIKTRGQQVTLSCSPISGHRSVSWYQQTPGQGLQFLFEYFSETQRNKGNFPGRFSGRQFSNSRSEMNVSTLELGDSALYLCASSSRDPKPETQYFGPGTRLLVL.

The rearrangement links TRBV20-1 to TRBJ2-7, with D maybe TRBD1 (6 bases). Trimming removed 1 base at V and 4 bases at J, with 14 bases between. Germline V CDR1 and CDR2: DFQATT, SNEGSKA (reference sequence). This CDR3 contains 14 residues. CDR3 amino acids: CSARAGQSYYEQYF. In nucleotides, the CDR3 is TGCAGTGCTAGAGCTGGACAGTCTTATTACGAGCAGTACTTC.

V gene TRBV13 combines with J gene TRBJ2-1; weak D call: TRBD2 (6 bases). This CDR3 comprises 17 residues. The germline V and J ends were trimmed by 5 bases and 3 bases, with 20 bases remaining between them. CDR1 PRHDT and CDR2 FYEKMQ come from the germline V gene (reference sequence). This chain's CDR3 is CASSPAGASAYYNEQFF. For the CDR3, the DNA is TGTGCCAGCAGCCCCGCTGGGGCTAGCGCCTACTACAATGAGCAGTTCTTC.

The CDR3 sequence: CASSFVGGPTTGELFF. The CDR3, as DNA: TGTGCCAGCAGTTTTGTGGGAGGGCCGACCACCGGGGAGCTGTTTTTT. The chain employs TRBV28 and TRBJ2-2; 7 bases are shared with TRBD2. Germline trimming cut 3 bases from V and 4 bases from J; bases unmatched to any gene: 8. The CDR3 is made up of 16 amino acids. CDR1 and CDR2 (germline): MDHEN, SYDVKM.

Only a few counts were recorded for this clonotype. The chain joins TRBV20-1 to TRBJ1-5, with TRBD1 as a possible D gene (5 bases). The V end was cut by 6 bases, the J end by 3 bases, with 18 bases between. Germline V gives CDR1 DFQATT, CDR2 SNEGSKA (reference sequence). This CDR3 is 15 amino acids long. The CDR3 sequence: CSATPIGVFNQPQHF. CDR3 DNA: TGCAGTGCGACTCCAATAGGGGTCTTCAATCAGCCCCAGCATTTT.

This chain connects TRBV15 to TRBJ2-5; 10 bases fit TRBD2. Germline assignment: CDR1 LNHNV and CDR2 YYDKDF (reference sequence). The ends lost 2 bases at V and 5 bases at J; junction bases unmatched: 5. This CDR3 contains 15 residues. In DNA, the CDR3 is TGTGCCACCAGCAGACCCCTAGCGGGAGTCGAGACCCAGTACTTC. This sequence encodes CATSRPLAGVETQYF.

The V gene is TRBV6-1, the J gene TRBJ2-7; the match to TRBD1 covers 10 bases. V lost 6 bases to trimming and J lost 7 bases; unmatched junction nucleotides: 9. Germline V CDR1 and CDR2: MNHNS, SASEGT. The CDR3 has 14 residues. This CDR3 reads CASRTGTGVGEQYF. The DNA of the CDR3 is TGTGCCAGCAGAACAGGGACAGGGGTGGGGGAGCAGTACTTC.

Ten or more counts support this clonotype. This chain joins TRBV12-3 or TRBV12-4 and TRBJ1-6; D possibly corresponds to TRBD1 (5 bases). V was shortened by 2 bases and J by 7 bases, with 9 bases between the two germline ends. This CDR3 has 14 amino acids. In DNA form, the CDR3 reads TGTGCCAGCAGTTTATCAGGGAACAATTCACCCCTCCACTTT. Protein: CASSLSGNNSPLHF.

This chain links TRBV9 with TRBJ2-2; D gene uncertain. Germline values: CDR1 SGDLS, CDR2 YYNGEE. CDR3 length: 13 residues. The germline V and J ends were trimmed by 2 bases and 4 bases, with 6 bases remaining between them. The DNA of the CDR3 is TGTGCCAGCAGCGTCCGCATCACCGGGGAGCTGTTTTTT. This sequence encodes CASSVRITGELFF.

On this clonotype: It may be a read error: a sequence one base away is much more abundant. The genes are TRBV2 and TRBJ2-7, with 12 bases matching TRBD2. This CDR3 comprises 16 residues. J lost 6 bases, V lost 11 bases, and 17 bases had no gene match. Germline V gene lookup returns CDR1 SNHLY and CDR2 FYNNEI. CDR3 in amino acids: CAGLPTTSGRSVEQYF. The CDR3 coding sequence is TGTGCCGGCCTACCCACGACTAGCGGGAGATCGGTCGAGCAGTACTTC.

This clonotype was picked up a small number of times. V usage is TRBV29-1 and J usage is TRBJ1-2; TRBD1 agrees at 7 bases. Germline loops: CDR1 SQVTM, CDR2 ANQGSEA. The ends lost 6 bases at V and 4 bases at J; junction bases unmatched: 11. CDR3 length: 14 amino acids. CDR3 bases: TGCAGCGTCACAGATCAGGGGGTGGGCTATGGCTACACCTTC. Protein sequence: CSVTDQGVGYGYTF.

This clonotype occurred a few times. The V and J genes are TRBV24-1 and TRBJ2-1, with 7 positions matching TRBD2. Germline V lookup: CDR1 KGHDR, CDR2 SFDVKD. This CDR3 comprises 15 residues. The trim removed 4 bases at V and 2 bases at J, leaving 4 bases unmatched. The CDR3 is CATSEAGETYNEQFF. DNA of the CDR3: TGTGCCACCAGTGAGGCGGGAGAGACCTACAATGAGCAGTTCTTC.

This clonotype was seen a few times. The chain's CDR3 is CATTLGQATDTQYF. CDR3 in DNA: TGCGCCACCACTCTGGGACAGGCCACAGATACGCAGTATTTT. The chain uses TRBV5-1 and TRBJ2-3; 8 bases match TRBD1. With V trimmed by 9 bases and J by 2 bases, 8 bases remained unmatched. Germline V gene data show CDR1 as SGHRS and CDR2 as YFSETQ. The CDR3 has 14 residues.

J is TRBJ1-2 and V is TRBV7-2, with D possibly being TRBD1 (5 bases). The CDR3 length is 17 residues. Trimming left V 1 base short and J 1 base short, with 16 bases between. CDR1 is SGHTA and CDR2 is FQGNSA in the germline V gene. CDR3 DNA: TGTGCCAGCAGCTTAGACCGCCGGGGGGGAGATAACTATGGCTACACCTTC. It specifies CASSLDRRGGDNYGYTF. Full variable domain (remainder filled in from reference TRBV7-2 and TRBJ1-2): GAGVSQSPSNKVTEKGKDVELRCDPISGHTALYWYRQSLGQGLEFLIYFQGNSAPDKSGLPSDRFSAERTGGSVSTLTIQRTQQEDSAVYLCASSLDRRGGDNYGYTFGSGTRLTVV.

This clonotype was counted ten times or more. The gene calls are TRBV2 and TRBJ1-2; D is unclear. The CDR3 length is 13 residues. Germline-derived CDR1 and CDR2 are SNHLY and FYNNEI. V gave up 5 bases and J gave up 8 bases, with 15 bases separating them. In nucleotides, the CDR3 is TGTGCCAGCAGTACAAGGCCGATCGGAGGCTACACCTTC. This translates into CASSTRPIGGYTF. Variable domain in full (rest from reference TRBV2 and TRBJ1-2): EPEVTQTPSHQVTQMGQEVILRCVPISNHLYFYWYRQILGQKVEFLVSFYNNEISEKSEIFDDQFSVERPDGSNFTLKIRSTKLEDSAMYFCASSTRPIGGYTFGSGTRLTVV.

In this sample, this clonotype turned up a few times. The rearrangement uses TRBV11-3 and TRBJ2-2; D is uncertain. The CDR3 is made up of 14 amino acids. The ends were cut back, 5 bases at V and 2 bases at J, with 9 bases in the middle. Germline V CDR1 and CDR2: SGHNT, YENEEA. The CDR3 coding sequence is TGTGCCAGCAGCAACGGAGCAAACACCGGGGAGCTGTTTTTT. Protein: CASSNGANTGELFF.

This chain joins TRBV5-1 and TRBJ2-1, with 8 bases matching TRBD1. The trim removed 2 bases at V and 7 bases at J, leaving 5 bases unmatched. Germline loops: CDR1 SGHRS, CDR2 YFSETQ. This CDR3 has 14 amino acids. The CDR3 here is CASSFQGAGNEQFF. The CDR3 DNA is TGCGCCAGCAGCTTCCAGGGGGCAGGTAATGAGCAGTTCTTC.

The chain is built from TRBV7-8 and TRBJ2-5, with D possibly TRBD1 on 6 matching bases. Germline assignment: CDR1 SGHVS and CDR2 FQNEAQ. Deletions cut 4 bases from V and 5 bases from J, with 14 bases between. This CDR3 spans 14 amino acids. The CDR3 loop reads CASSSYRVRETQYF. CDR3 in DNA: TGTGCCAGCAGCTCTTACAGGGTCCGGGAGACCCAGTACTTC.

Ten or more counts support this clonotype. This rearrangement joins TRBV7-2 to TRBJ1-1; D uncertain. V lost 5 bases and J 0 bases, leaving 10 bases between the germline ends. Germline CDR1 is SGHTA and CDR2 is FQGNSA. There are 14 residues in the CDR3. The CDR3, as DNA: TGTGCCAGCAGCCCGCCTCCTTTGAACACTGAAGCTTTCTTT. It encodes CASSPPPLNTEAFF.

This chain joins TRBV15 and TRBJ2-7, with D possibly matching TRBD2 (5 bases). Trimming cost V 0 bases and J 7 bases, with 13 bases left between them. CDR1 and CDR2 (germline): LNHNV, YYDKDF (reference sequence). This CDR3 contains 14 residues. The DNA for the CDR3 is TGTGCCACCAGCAGAGATCGCCTAGCCCCTGAGCAGTACTTC. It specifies CATSRDRLAPEQYF.

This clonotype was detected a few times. CDR3 sequence reads: CASSSSWGVAEAFF. CDR3 nucleotide sequence: TGTGCCAGCAGCTCCTCTTGGGGCGTTGCTGAAGCTTTCTTT. The gene calls are TRBV6-1 and TRBJ1-1, with D tentatively TRBD1 (5 bases). The V end lost 6 bases, the J end lost 6 bases, and 17 bases lay between the germline ends. Germline CDR1 MNHNS, CDR2 SASEGT. This CDR3 has 14 residues.

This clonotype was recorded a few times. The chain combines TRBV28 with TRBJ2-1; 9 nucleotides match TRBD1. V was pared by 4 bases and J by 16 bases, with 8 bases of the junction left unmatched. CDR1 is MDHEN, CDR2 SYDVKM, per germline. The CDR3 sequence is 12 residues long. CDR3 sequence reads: CASSSSGTGTFF. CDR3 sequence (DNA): TGTGCCAGCAGTTCATCCGGGACAGGGACCTTCTTC.